This T cell receptor (beta chain) stems from a study of T cell responses to AZD1222 COVID-19 vaccine. Study-wide results and limits: Spike regions recognized by vaccine-associated CD4 TCRs spanned the protein, led by 160-218 and 743-854. The sample set comprised mostly white British donors with more females, and clonal diversity was possibly underestimated. Recipients of AZD1222 seropositive at baseline numbered only five or six.

Generated by immunoSEQ multiplex PCR, the TCRdb table keeps only in-frame clones and is missing some. Altogether roughly 130,000 clones are present, around 90% being singletons, with the ten largest covering more than 5.5%. The CDR3 runs 16 residues. V lost 4 bases to trimming and J lost 0 bases, with 16 bases between them. Germline V gene data show CDR1 as LNHDA and CDR2 as SQIVND (reference sequence). This clone was recorded only once. Its antigen is currently unknown. The chain combines TRBV19 with TRBJ2-7; the D gene is possibly TRBD1 (6 bases). Sequencing was performed on peripheral blood, taken on day 0 of AZD1222 vaccination. The receptor was derived from an adult in good health. CDR3 sequence (DNA): TGTGCCAGTAGTACCATCGACAGGCCCAGCTCCTACGAGCAGTACTTC. It is translated as CASSTIDRPSSYEQYF.